This TCR beta chain was captured by sequencing in a study of CD8 T cells in ankylosing spondylitis. Points from the study as a whole: Within ankylosing spondylitis blood, a TCR beta motif made up of under 10 highly homologous variants appeared to be characteristic. In ankylosing spondylitis patients, matched synovial fluid reportedly showed significant enrichment of disease-linked clones.

To note about this clonotype: The target antigen is unknown.

TCRdb redid the calling of the 5' RACE reads with MiXCR, one entry per CDR3 protein. The table includes fewer than 750,000 distinct CDR3 sequences, under 20% detected once. The CDR3 length is 15 residues. V was trimmed by 5 bases and J by 6 bases, leaving 16 bases between them. CDR1 and CDR2 (germline): SGHTA, FQGNSA. The chain employs TRBV7-2 and TRBJ1-4, with a tentative D call TRBD1 (5 bases). The TCR was taken from a male donor with ankylosing spondylitis. Sequences were obtained from blood, either unsorted or a sorted T cell fraction (not recorded which). The CDR3 nucleotides are TGTGCCAGCAGCCTTGAGACAAGGGGTCATGAAAAACTGTTTTTT. This translates into CASSLETRGHEKLFF. Together with reference TRBV7-2 and TRBJ1-4, the CDR3 gives the full variable domain: GAGVSQSPSNKVTEKGKDVELRCDPISGHTALYWYRQSLGQGLEFLIYFQGNSAPDKSGLPSDRFSAERTGGSVSTLTIQRTQQEDSAVYLCASSLETRGHEKLFFGSGTQLSVL.